This entry features one T cell receptor beta chain sequence. This sample was included in a study of blood T cell repertoires in COVID-19. In the study overall: PBMCs, B-cell-depleted T cells, or T cells provided the cDNA or gDNA that made up the material.

The age range of participants was about 18 to 89 years, with residence in approximately 25 US areas. The study assigned cohorts using participant-reported clinical history. Recovery meant two consecutive negative NP/OP PCR tests, professional clearance, or resolved symptoms. The V end lost 5 bases, the J end lost 1 base, and 8 bases lay between the germline ends. The V gene's germline CDR1 is SQVTM and CDR2 ANQGSEA. The CDR3 spans 12 residues. Method: immunoSEQ multiplex PCR; TCRdb's copy keeps in-frame clones and lacks some. The sample contains roughly 200,000 clones, about nine tenths of which appear only once.

The chain carries TRBV29-1 and TRBJ1-1; the D gene is possibly TRBD1 (6 bases). The TCR originated in a woman aged 25 to 39 who had recovered from COVID-19. Input material: PBMCs or T cells enriched from blood (not recorded which). The CDR3 spells CSVKQGNTEAFF. The DNA of the CDR3 is TGCAGCGTTAAACAGGGGAACACTGAAGCTTTCTTT.